This is a list of T cell receptor beta chains from one sample in a study of T cell changes during pregnancy in multiple sclerosis. Profiling relied on immunoSEQ multiplex PCR, and the TCRdb table lists in-frame clones only, not all of them. The sample comprises tens of thousands of clones, around 93% of which are singletons, and approximately 3% rests with the top ten. Sequences were derived from peripheral blood, sampled in the second trimester of pregnancy. Receptor source: a female donor in good health, enrolled as a control in a pregnancy study. CDR3s include the opening cysteine and the closing phenylalanine or tryptophan. The order of the fields is clone size, D gene, V gene, J gene, CDR3 protein. The D gene is left open where the match is weak. Expanded clones are given a class, and other clones once, few, many or no size at all.

clone size: -
D gene: -
V gene: TRBV15
J gene: TRBJ1-1
CDR3 protein: CATSRRGVNTEAFF

clone size: -
D gene: -
V gene: TRBV7-9
J gene: TRBJ1-1
CDR3 protein: CASSLGQVGGANTEAFF

clone size: -
D gene: -
V gene: TRBV5-4
J gene: TRBJ1-6
CDR3 protein: CASSLSNGGGISSPLHF

clone size: -
D gene: -
V gene: TRBV9
J gene: TRBJ2-1
CDR3 protein: CASSPDYNEQFF

clone size: -
D gene: -
V gene: TRBV7-6
J gene: TRBJ1-5
CDR3 protein: CASSLAVGNQPQHF

clone size: -
D gene: -
V gene: TRBV12-5
J gene: TRBJ1-5
CDR3 protein: CASGKGDQPQHF

clone size: -
D gene: -
V gene: TRBV18
J gene: TRBJ2-7
CDR3 protein: CASSPEAGSYEQYF

clone size: -
D gene: -
V gene: TRBV12-5
J gene: TRBJ2-2
CDR3 protein: CASGLGMNTGELFF

clone size: -
D gene: -
V gene: TRBV7-2
J gene: TRBJ1-5
CDR3 protein: CASSRSGTTHQPQHF

clone size: -
D gene: -
V gene: TRBV4-1
J gene: TRBJ1-2
CDR3 protein: CASSQVGGPGYTF

clone size: -
D gene: -
V gene: TRBV28
J gene: TRBJ1-1
CDR3 protein: CASSSTRHQRNTEAFF

clone size: once
D gene: TRBD1
V gene: TRBV27
J gene: TRBJ1-5
CDR3 protein: CASSSRQGGISNQPQHF

clone size: -
D gene: TRBD2
V gene: TRBV7-3
J gene: TRBJ2-7
CDR3 protein: CASSLLAATEQYF

clone size: -
D gene: -
V gene: TRBV19
J gene: TRBJ1-2
CDR3 protein: CASSIDYGNYGYTF

clone size: -
D gene: TRBD1
V gene: TRBV7-2
J gene: TRBJ1-2
CDR3 protein: CASSLAFRGNNYGYTF

clone size: -
D gene: TRBD1
V gene: TRBV27
J gene: TRBJ1-4
CDR3 protein: CASTSDRGRKKLFF

clone size: once
D gene: -
V gene: TRBV18
J gene: TRBJ2-3
CDR3 protein: CASSPPGGRGTSTDTQYF

clone size: -
D gene: -
V gene: TRBV27
J gene: TRBJ2-1
CDR3 protein: CASSFSSGYEQFF

clone size: -
D gene: -
V gene: TRBV18
J gene: TRBJ1-2
CDR3 protein: CASSPGRSEVYGYTF

clone size: -
D gene: TRBD2
V gene: TRBV19
J gene: TRBJ2-1
CDR3 protein: CASSIGGRRNEQFF

clone size: few
D gene: -
V gene: TRBV2
J gene: TRBJ1-5
CDR3 protein: CASSRLDNQPQHF

clone size: few
D gene: TRBD1
V gene: TRBV6-1
J gene: TRBJ1-1
CDR3 protein: CASSDLGPGGNTEAFF

clone size: -
D gene: -
V gene: TRBV4-1
J gene: TRBJ1-2
CDR3 protein: CASSQTELNYGYTF

clone size: -
D gene: -
V gene: TRBV7-8
J gene: TRBJ1-6
CDR3 protein: CASSPPGNSPLHF

clone size: -
D gene: TRBD1
V gene: TRBV5-5
J gene: TRBJ2-7
CDR3 protein: CASSSRDRVYEQYF

clone size: -
D gene: TRBD1
V gene: TRBV7-9
J gene: TRBJ2-7
CDR3 protein: CASSLTGAYEQYF

clone size: -
D gene: -
V gene: TRBV5-4
J gene: TRBJ2-2
CDR3 protein: CASSRDSGELFF

clone size: -
D gene: -
V gene: TRBV19
J gene: TRBJ2-3
CDR3 protein: CASSIYSSASDTQYF

clone size: -
D gene: -
V gene: TRBV7-3
J gene: TRBJ2-5
CDR3 protein: CASSQGGETQYF

clone size: -
D gene: TRBD1
V gene: TRBV28
J gene: TRBJ1-2
CDR3 protein: CASSLGVVGGFGYGYTF

clone size: -
D gene: -
V gene: TRBV2
J gene: TRBJ2-7
CDR3 protein: CASRRSGTLPNEQYF

clone size: -
D gene: TRBD2
V gene: TRBV2
J gene: TRBJ2-3
CDR3 protein: CASSETSGSLSASTDTQYF

clone size: -
D gene: TRBD2
V gene: TRBV7-2
J gene: TRBJ2-3
CDR3 protein: CASSQSGDPTDTQYF

clone size: -
D gene: -
V gene: TRBV18
J gene: TRBJ2-1
CDR3 protein: CASSPLSRQDYNEQFF

clone size: -
D gene: -
V gene: TRBV4-3
J gene: TRBJ2-3
CDR3 protein: CASSQARTRNTQYF

clone size: -
D gene: -
V gene: TRBV4-2
J gene: TRBJ2-7
CDR3 protein: CASSQDPPGTRGEQYF

clone size: -
D gene: TRBD1
V gene: TRBV19
J gene: TRBJ2-7
CDR3 protein: CASSTGTGAAYEQYF

clone size: -
D gene: -
V gene: TRBV30
J gene: TRBJ2-1
CDR3 protein: CAWTDRSEQFF

clone size: once
D gene: TRBD1
V gene: TRBV7-3
J gene: TRBJ2-1
CDR3 protein: CASSDRDRGFYNEQFF